Following are 21 T cell receptor beta chains from one sample sequenced in a study of blood T cell repertoires in COVID-19. TCRdb's table, derived via immunoSEQ multiplex PCR, lists solely in-frame clones and lacks some. The sample gives 50,000 to 65,000 clones, about 91% of which show up once; about 7% is in the top ten. Material: peripheral blood. These receptors came from a woman aged 60-75 years with active or convalescent COVID-19.

The V gene is TRBV28, the J gene TRBJ2-7, with 12 bases aligning to TRBD1. V was clipped by 6 bases and J by 2 bases; unmatched bases: 11. The CDR3 has 17 residues. Germline CDR1 reads MDHEN; CDR2 reads SYDVKM. The CDR3 spells CASRQGQGALGTYEQYF. The CDR3 DNA sequence: TGTGCCAGCAGGCAGGGACAGGGGGCCCTAGGGACCTACGAGCAGTACTTC. Full variable domain (outside the CDR3, taken from reference TRBV28 and TRBJ2-7): DVKVTQSSRYLVKRTGEKVFLECVQDMDHENMFWYRQDPGLGLRLIYFSYDVKMKEKGDIPEGYSVSREKKERFSLILESASTNQTSMYLCASRQGQGALGTYEQYFGPGTRLTVT.

J is TRBJ1-2 and V is TRBV28; no clear D. The CDR3 loop spans 13 amino acids. Between the trimmed V and J ends, which lost 5 bases and 4 bases, there was a span of 11 bases. CDR1 is MDHEN, CDR2 SYDVKM, per germline. The CDR3 protein is CASSTVSPYGYTF. CDR3 bases: TGTGCCAGCAGTACCGTAAGCCCCTATGGCTACACCTTC.

This clone showed up just once. The chain couples TRBV7-9 to TRBJ1-1, with D perhaps matching TRBD1 (5 bases). From germline, CDR1 is SEHNR and CDR2 FQNEAQ (reference sequence). The V end lost 1 base, the J end lost 3 bases, and 15 bases lay between the germline ends. The CDR3 sequence is 16 residues long. CDR3 amino acids: CASSLEAGLADTEAFF. For the CDR3, the DNA is TGTGCCAGCAGCTTAGAGGCAGGGCTTGCGGACACTGAAGCTTTCTTT.

The chain is built from TRBV19 and TRBJ2-3; D is uncertain. The CDR3 runs 14 residues. Germline CDR1 is LNHDA and CDR2 is SQIVND (reference sequence). Trimming stripped 7 bases from V and 1 base from J, with 12 bases between. The CDR3 protein is CASKEFSGTDTQYF. The DNA of the CDR3 is TGTGCCAGTAAAGAGTTCAGCGGCACAGATACGCAGTATTTT.

This sequence joins TRBV28 and TRBJ2-7; 7 bases agree with TRBD2. The CDR3 spans 13 residues. The germline gives CDR1 MDHEN, CDR2 SYDVKM. V was pared by 5 bases and J by 5 bases, with 6 bases of the junction left unmatched. The CDR3 nucleotides read TGTGCCAGCAGTACTGCTCGGGGGGACGAGCAGTACTTC. This encodes CASSTARGDEQYF.

V is TRBV15 and J is TRBJ2-7, with TRBD1 matching over 7 bases. Germline V gene data show CDR1 as LNHNV and CDR2 as YYDKDF (reference sequence). V lost 9 bases to trimming and J lost 6 bases; unmatched junction nucleotides: 11. This CDR3 contains 13 residues. DNA of the CDR3: TGTGCCACAAAGACAGGGCTTTCACCCGAGCAGTACTTC. The encoded protein is CATKTGLSPEQYF.

This chain connects TRBV7-7 to TRBJ2-1, with D tentatively TRBD1 (5 bases). The CDR3 has 14 amino acids. V was cut by 1 base and J by 6 bases, with 10 bases left in between. CDR1 and CDR2 from the germline V gene are SSHAT and FNYEAQ (reference sequence). CDR3 protein: CASSLGPQGNEQFF. In DNA, the CDR3 is TGTGCCAGCAGCTTAGGACCCCAGGGCAATGAGCAGTTCTTC.

The CDR3 DNA reads as TGTGCTAGTGGTTTGGTACTCCAGGGGGCGTCAAGGTACGAGCAGTACTTC. It specifies CASGLVLQGASRYEQYF. The V call is TRBV12-5, the J call TRBJ2-7; 8 nucleotides align to TRBD1. V dropped 0 bases and J dropped 4; count of bases not matched to a gene: 11. CDR1 is LGHNT, CDR2 FRNRAP, per germline. This CDR3 is 17 amino acids long.

This clone showed up just a few times. CDR3 sequence: CASSDLTLNQPQHF. Here the CDR3 DNA reads TGTGCCAGCAGTGATTTGACACTCAATCAGCCCCAGCATTTT. The chain is built from TRBV6-1 and TRBJ1-5; D gene unclear. This CDR3 is 14 amino acids long. Germline V gene lookup returns CDR1 MNHNS and CDR2 SASEGT. Trimming took 3 bases from V and 3 from J, leaving 9 bases between them.

This chain links TRBV18 with TRBJ2-7; 8 positions agree with TRBD2. V dropped 5 bases and J dropped 3; count of bases not matched to a gene: 0. The CDR3 has 12 amino acids. Germline V gene sequence: CDR1 KGHSH, CDR2 LQKENI. CDR3 in DNA: TGTGCCAGCTCAGCGGGGGGCTACGAGCAGTACTTC. Amino acids: CASSAGGYEQYF.

The rearrangement joins TRBV10-3 to TRBJ2-7; 15 bases map to TRBD2. CDR1 and CDR2 (germline): ENHRY, SYGVKD. The CDR3 has 14 amino acids. V dropped 8 bases and J dropped 6; count of bases not matched to a gene: 5. The CDR3 nucleotides read TGTGCCATCGGGGGGGGACTAGCGGGAGGCGAGCAGTACTTC. Residues: CAIGGGLAGGEQYF.

This clone was picked up one time. The chain uses TRBV11-3 and TRBJ2-1; 7 positions match TRBD1. Per the germline V gene, CDR1 is SGHNT and CDR2 is YENEEA. The CDR3 loop spans 15 amino acids. V trimming: 2 bases; J trimming: 7 bases; junction bases outside the gene matches: 8. The CDR3 protein is CASSLRQGRVNEQFF. CDR3 DNA: TGTGCCAGCAGCTTAAGACAGGGAAGAGTAAATGAGCAGTTCTTC.

The genes are TRBV19 and TRBJ1-5, with 7 bases identical to TRBD1. V gave up 6 bases and J gave up 4 bases; unmatched junction bases: 12. CDR1 and CDR2 from the germline V gene are LNHDA and SQIVND (reference sequence). This CDR3 is built from 16 residues. CDR3 in amino acids: CASSRLPGQSNQPQHF. As DNA, the CDR3 is TGTGCCAGTAGCCGACTCCCGGGACAGTCGAATCAGCCCCAGCATTTT.

This chain connects TRBV28 to TRBJ1-2; tentative D call: TRBD1 (6 bases). The germline CDR1 and CDR2 sequences are MDHEN and SYDVKM. The CDR3 loop spans 15 amino acids. V shed 4 bases and J shed 2 bases, with 14 bases lying between them. This CDR3 reads CASSWGPSANYGYTF. CDR3 sequence (DNA): TGTGCCAGCAGTTGGGGGCCTTCTGCGAACTATGGCTACACCTTC.

The chain links TRBV7-2 to TRBJ1-4; D may be TRBD1 (6 bases). V lost 1 base and J lost 8, with 17 bases in between. The CDR3 spans 16 residues. CDR1 SGHTA and CDR2 FQGNSA come from the germline V gene. Here the CDR3 reads CASSLESGTPTEKLFF. The CDR3 DNA reads TGTGCCAGCAGCTTAGAGTCCGGGACACCAACAGAAAAACTGTTTTTT.

J is TRBJ2-3 and V is TRBV24-1; TRBD2 agrees at 9 bases. The CDR3 is 16 residues long. V lost 3 bases, J lost 1 base, and 4 bases stayed unmatched. The germline CDR1 and CDR2 sequences are KGHDR and SFDVKD. The CDR3 bases are TGTGCCACCAGTGATGGGGGACTAGCAGGCACAGATACGCAGTATTTT. Its translation is CATSDGGLAGTDTQYF.

V usage is TRBV5-1 and J usage is TRBJ1-1; 7 bases fit TRBD1. The CDR3 spans 16 residues. Trimming took 4 bases from V and 0 from J; bases not matched to a gene: 9. Looked up from germline, CDR1 is SGHRS and CDR2 is YFSETQ. CDR3 sequence (DNA): TGCGCCAGCAGCCCCGGGGACAGAGCCTTGAACACTGAAGCTTTCTTT. Translated, it gives CASSPGDRALNTEAFF.

The V and J genes are TRBV25-1 and TRBJ1-2; D not certain. From germline, CDR1 is MGHDK and CDR2 SYGVNS. V was pared by 1 base and J by 1 base, with 10 bases between. CDR3 length: 15 amino acids. CDR3 protein: CASSESGSVNYGYTF. As DNA, the CDR3 is TGTGCCAGCAGTGAATCAGGATCCGTTAACTATGGCTACACCTTC.

V and J are TRBV12-3 or TRBV12-4 and TRBJ1-5; a weak D match, TRBD1 (6 bases). The V end lost 3 bases, the J end lost 5 bases, and 8 bases lay between the germline ends. The CDR3 runs to 13 residues. The CDR3 reads CASSFQGYQPQHF. CDR3 DNA: TGTGCCAGCAGTTTCCAGGGGTATCAGCCCCAGCATTTT.

This chain uses TRBV5-1 with TRBJ1-3; possible D gene TRBD1, 5 bases. Trimming removed 1 base at V and 0 bases at J, with 8 bases between. Germline V gives CDR1 SGHRS, CDR2 YFSETQ. The CDR3 length is 15 residues. This CDR3 is CASSLQGSSGNTIYF. DNA for the CDR3: TGCGCCAGCAGCTTGCAGGGCAGCTCTGGAAACACCATATATTTT. Full variable domain (rest looked up from reference TRBV5-1 and TRBJ1-3): KAGVTQTPRYLIKTRGQQVTLSCSPISGHRSVSWYQQTPGQGLQFLFEYFSETQRNKGNFPGRFSGRQFSNSRSEMNVSTLELGDSALYLCASSLQGSSGNTIYFGEGSWLTVV.

The V and J genes are TRBV7-9 and TRBJ2-6, with a weak D call TRBD1 (6 bases). Germline assignment: CDR1 SEHNR and CDR2 FQNEAQ (reference sequence). V was cut by 6 bases and J by 0 bases, with 12 bases left in between. The CDR3 is 16 residues long. CDR3 sequence: CASRDTGTSGANVLTF. The CDR3 nucleotides are TGTGCCAGCAGGGACACAGGGACCTCTGGGGCCAACGTCCTGACTTTC.